This paragraph covers one T cell receptor beta chain sequence. After constant-region reverse-primer amplification, full-length variable regions underwent semi-nested PCR with Nested Universal Primer A. TCRdb processed the 5' RACE reads anew with MiXCR; each CDR3 protein has one entry. This sample has some 62,000 distinct CDR3 sequences, with more than 25% found just once. This clonotype was sampled from a female donor with breast cancer. Sequencing was performed on tumor-infiltrating naive CD4+ T cells sorted from the breast tumor. Noted subset: naive CD4+ T cells, CD4+CD45RA+CD25-.

In nucleotides, the CDR3 is TGTGCCAGCAGCGACCAAAAGGGACATACTTTCTATAATTCACCCCTCCACTTT. It is translated as CASSDQKGHTFYNSPLHF. This chain links TRBV7-9 with TRBJ1-6; possibly TRBD1 for D (6 bases). The CDR3 length is 18 residues. Germline V gene data show CDR1 as SEHNR and CDR2 as FQNEAQ (reference sequence). Trimming shortened V by 5 bases and J by 3 bases, and 20 bases separated the two germline ends.